This T cell receptor (beta chain) emerged from a study of cytomegalovirus exposure and HLA in healthy donors. Whole-study context: Roughly 85 million unique TCRs from HLA-typed donors made up an early data release. Study-level points and caveats: After further analysis at a later stage, roughly 15,000 TCR beta sequences were associated with HLA alleles at 0.05 false discovery rate.

The PCR contained 60 Vbeta and 13 Jbeta primers. Assay: immunoSEQ multiplex PCR; the TCRdb copy retains only in-frame clones and omits some. The table shows about 160,000 clones, with roughly 85% occurring only once. This clone was recorded only once. What it recognizes is unknown. CDR3 length: 19 amino acids. CDR1 and CDR2 from the germline V gene are SGHDT and YYEEEE. V gave up 4 bases and J gave up 4 bases; unmatched junction bases: 14. The TCR was taken from a man aged 40-55 years in good health and CMV-seronegative. The chain couples TRBV5-6 to TRBJ2-3, with 14 bases that match TRBD2. The sample comprised PBMCs. The CDR3 DNA follows: TGTGCCAGCAGCATCTCCGGGACTAGCGGGAGTGCTAGCTCAGATACGCAGTATTTT. This codes for CASSISGTSGSASSDTQYF.